Detailed here is one T cell receptor beta chain. This record belongs to a study of blood T cell repertoires in COVID-19. The CDR3 is 16 amino acids. Trimming left V 7 bases short and J 3 bases short, with 19 bases between. Germline V gene lookup returns CDR1 SNHLY and CDR2 FYNNEI. Profiled with immunoSEQ multiplex PCR; TCRdb holds only in-frame clones, not every one. The sample has about 76,000 clones; 85% are singletons. The gene calls are TRBV2 and TRBJ2-1; D might be TRBD2 (6 bases). The sample consisted of peripheral blood. The source of this sequence is a man aged 55 to 70 with COVID-19, enrolled during active disease. This CDR3 reads CASTPQAGGNYNEQFF. In DNA, the CDR3 is TGTGCCAGCACTCCCCAGGCTGGCGGGAACTACAATGAGCAGTTCTTC.